This entry lists 22 T cell receptor beta chains sequenced from one sample in a study of T cell repertoires in cytomegalovirus infection. MiXCR, run by TCRdb on the reads, gives a single entry per CDR3 protein. Of around 530,000 distinct CDR3 sequences in the sample, roughly 29% were seen once. Sample: PBMCs. The receptors stem from a human donor in good health (CMV status not recorded). Some clones in this sample may be carry-over from other donors' samples.

This clonotype has a handful of counts. CDR3 sequence (DNA): TGTGCCAGCAGTTACCTACTCCGGAACGGGGGACATGTATATGGCTACACCTTC. Translating gives CASSYLLRNGGHVYGYTF. This rearrangement joins TRBV6-2 or TRBV6-3 to TRBJ1-2; D may be TRBD1 (6 bases). With 2 bases removed from V and 5 bases from J, the gap between germline ends came to 24 bases. The CDR3 loop spans 18 amino acids. Germline V CDR1 and CDR2: MNHEY, SVGEGT.

Here the CDR3 reads CASSIVTAREEKLFF. CDR3 in DNA: TGTGCCAGTAGTATAGTGACCGCGCGGGAGGAAAAACTGTTTTTT. V and J are TRBV19 and TRBJ1-4, with D unresolved. CDR3 length: 15 amino acids. Germline CDR1 LNHDA, CDR2 SQIVND (reference sequence). Deletions cut 1 base from V and 8 bases from J, with 14 bases between.

This clonotype was seen a few times. V usage is TRBV5-4 and J usage is TRBJ1-1; D perhaps matches TRBD1 (6 bases). Trimming removed 6 bases at V and 4 bases at J, with 13 bases between. The CDR3 sequence is 13 residues long. Germline V lookup: CDR1 SGHNT, CDR2 YYREEE (reference sequence). CDR3 loop: CASTRRGSTEAFF. The CDR3 DNA reads TGTGCCAGCACCCGCAGGGGTAGCACTGAAGCTTTCTTT.

The chain couples TRBV4-1 to TRBJ2-2; TRBD2 might be the D (5 bases). The V end lost 1 base, the J end lost 2 bases, and 8 bases lay between the germline ends. Per germline, CDR1 MGHRA and CDR2 YSYEKL. This CDR3 contains 15 residues. Here the CDR3 reads CASSQGAGNTGELFF. The CDR3, as DNA: TGCGCCAGCAGCCAAGGGGCGGGCAACACCGGGGAGCTGTTTTTT.

This clonotype was counted a few times. The chain combines TRBV10-3 with TRBJ1-2, with a possible D match to TRBD1 (6 bases). The CDR3 totals 15 residues. Germline V gives CDR1 ENHRY, CDR2 SYGVKD. Trimming removed 6 bases from V and 3 bases from J, with 17 bases in between. The CDR3 region has the DNA TGTGCCATCAGGGAACCAGGGGCACTCTACTATGGCTACACCTTC. Its translation is CAIREPGALYYGYTF.

The V gene is TRBV25-1, the J gene TRBJ2-1; maybe TRBD2 (5 bases). CDR3 length equals 14 residues. Germline-derived CDR1 and CDR2 are MGHDK and SYGVNS. The ends were cut back, 9 bases at V and 9 bases at J, with 21 bases in the middle. CDR3 in DNA: TGTGCCAGTGCCCGGGATGACGTTCGGAGTGAGCAGTTCTTC. Translated: CASARDDVRSEQFF. Supplemented by reference TRBV25-1 and TRBJ2-1, the full variable domain reads EADIYQTPRYLVIGTGKKITLECSQTMGHDKMYWYQQDPGMELHLIHYSYGVNSTEKGDLSSESTVSRIRTEHFPLTLESARPSHTSQYLCASARDDVRSEQFFGPGTRLTVL.

The chain carries TRBV19 and TRBJ2-1, with 11 bases lining up with TRBD2. Losses at the gene ends were 7 bases for V and 7 bases for J; bases not matched to a gene: 9. Germline lookup yields CDR1 LNHDA and CDR2 SQIVND (reference sequence). CDR3 length: 15 amino acids. The CDR3 nucleotides are TGTGCCAGTAACATACTAGCGGGAGCCTCTAATGAGCAGTTCTTC. It translates to CASNILAGASNEQFF.

This clonotype has a single count. This chain joins TRBV11-2 and TRBJ1-2; 8 nucleotides align to TRBD1. This CDR3 is built from 13 residues. Looked up from germline, CDR1 is SGHAT and CDR2 is FQNNGV. Trimming took 1 base from V and 6 from J; bases not matched to a gene: 1. CDR3 in DNA: TGTGCCAGCAGCTTAGGGGACAGGAATGGCTACACCTTC. Protein sequence: CASSLGDRNGYTF.

This chain joins TRBV20-1 and TRBJ2-2; TRBD2 aligns across 9 bases. Per the germline V gene, CDR1 is DFQATT and CDR2 is SNEGSKA (reference sequence). The CDR3 contains 14 residues. The ends lost 5 bases at V and 4 bases at J; junction bases unmatched: 5. The CDR3: CSALSGRGTGELFF. In DNA form, the CDR3 reads TGCAGTGCTCTTAGCGGGAGAGGCACCGGGGAGCTGTTTTTT.

This clonotype came up a few times. This rearrangement joins TRBV7-2 to TRBJ2-7; D not resolved. Trimming left V 3 bases short and J 2 bases short, with 8 bases between. The CDR3 consists of 13 residues. CDR1 and CDR2 from the germline V gene are SGHTA and FQGNSA. The DNA for the CDR3 is TGTGCCAGCAGCTTGTTCAGTACCTACGAGCAGTACGTC. Residues: CASSLFSTYEQYV.

The chain is built from TRBV19 and TRBJ2-2, with a possible D match to TRBD1 (6 bases). This CDR3 has 14 amino acids. The V gene lost 0 bases and the J gene lost 4 bases, with 6 bases spanning the gap. Germline lookup yields CDR1 LNHDA and CDR2 SQIVND (reference sequence). This CDR3 is CASSIDRGTGELFF. The DNA of the CDR3 is TGTGCCAGTAGTATAGACAGGGGCACCGGGGAGCTGTTTTTT.

Many counts were recorded for this clonotype. This chain joins TRBV7-2 and TRBJ2-5; D not resolved. This CDR3 is built from 14 residues. Trimming cost V 2 bases and J 4 bases, with 11 bases left between them. CDR1 and CDR2 (germline): SGHTA, FQGNSA. The CDR3 region has the DNA TGTGCCAGCAGCTTACTCAGGCGAAGAGAGACCCAGTACTTC. As protein: CASSLLRRRETQYF.

The rearrangement uses TRBV19 and TRBJ1-1; D is possibly TRBD1 (6 bases). Germline loops: CDR1 LNHDA, CDR2 SQIVND (reference sequence). The CDR3 is 12 amino acids. The V end was cut by 3 bases, the J end by 7 bases, with 9 bases between. In nucleotides, the CDR3 is TGTGCCAGTAGTATCGGGGGCGGTGAAGCTTTCTTT. Protein product: CASSIGGGEAFF.

This clonotype was seen a handful of times. The chain recombines TRBV7-9 with TRBJ2-1; D is perhaps TRBD1 (6 bases). V was cut by 5 bases and J by 2 bases, with 16 bases left in between. Germline CDR1 SEHNR, CDR2 FQNEAQ (reference sequence). This CDR3 has 16 amino acids. The CDR3 DNA reads TGTGCCAGCAGCGTGATTTTTCAGGGGACCTACAATGAGCAGTTCTTC. Protein sequence: CASSVIFQGTYNEQFF.

J is TRBJ2-3 and V is TRBV6-2 or TRBV6-3, with TRBD2 identical over 7 bases. CDR3 size: 15 residues. Germline lookup yields CDR1 MNHEY and CDR2 SVGEGT. Trimming took 4 bases from V and 6 from J; bases not matched to a gene: 10. CDR3 sequence reads: CASSWLAASVDTQYF. The CDR3 DNA follows: TGTGCCAGCAGTTGGCTAGCGGCATCGGTGGATACGCAGTATTTT.

This clonotype was seen many times. V usage is TRBV7-2 and J usage is TRBJ2-5; a weak D match, TRBD1 (5 bases). The CDR3 covers 15 residues. Trimming shortened V by 1 base and J by 0 bases, and 9 bases separated the two germline ends. Germline V gives CDR1 SGHTA, CDR2 FQGNSA. The CDR3 region has the DNA TGTGCCAGCAGCTTAGGCGCAGGGTACCAAGAGACCCAGTACTTC. The encoded protein is CASSLGAGYQETQYF.

This chain joins TRBV7-3 and TRBJ2-3, with a possible D match to TRBD2 (5 bases). The germline V gene has CDR1 SGHTA and CDR2 FQGTGA. The ends were cut back, 6 bases at V and 4 bases at J, with 20 bases in the middle. This CDR3 is 16 amino acids long. The CDR3 coding sequence is TGTGCCAGCAGTCAACTCGAGGCGGGCGGACCAGATACGCAGTATTTT. Its protein is CASSQLEAGGPDTQYF.

This clonotype was seen a few times. V usage is TRBV7-9 and J usage is TRBJ2-1; D unclear. This CDR3 has 13 amino acids. The V gene lost 0 bases and the J gene lost 8 bases, with 8 bases spanning the gap. Looked up from germline, CDR1 is SEHNR and CDR2 is FQNEAQ (reference sequence). CDR3: CASSLAEVDEQFF. The DNA of the CDR3 is TGTGCCAGCAGCTTAGCTGAGGTGGATGAGCAGTTCTTC.

This chain joins TRBV4-3 and TRBJ2-1; D might be TRBD2 (5 bases). The germline V gene has CDR1 LGHNA and CDR2 YSLEER. V was clipped by 0 bases and J by 6 bases, with 12 bases between them. This CDR3 has 15 residues. The CDR3 DNA reads as TGCGCCAGCAGCCAAGATCTTGAGGGAGCCAATGAGCAGTTCTTC. Its protein product is CASSQDLEGANEQFF.

This clonotype was picked up a small number of times. V gene TRBV4-3 combines with J gene TRBJ2-2; 7 bases line up with TRBD1. The CDR3 is 17 residues long. The V segment lost 0 bases and the J segment 0 bases; nucleotides outside the gene matches: 4. CDR1 and CDR2 (germline): LGHNA, YSLEER. The CDR3, as DNA: TGCGCCAGCAGCCAAGATGCCCAGGGGGCGAACACCGGGGAGCTGTTTTTT. Translation: CASSQDAQGANTGELFF.

This clonotype was detected once. This chain joins TRBV20-1 and TRBJ2-3, with unresolved D. The CDR3 length is 14 residues. V lost 1 base, J lost 2 bases, and 10 bases lay in between. Germline CDR1 and CDR2: DFQATT and SNEGSKA (reference sequence). CDR3 loop: CSARVGKITDTQYF. Here the CDR3 DNA reads TGCAGTGCTAGAGTAGGGAAGATCACAGATACGCAGTATTTT.

The J gene is TRBJ2-1, the V gene TRBV5-1; the D gene could be TRBD1 or TRBD2 (5 bases each). The CDR3 length is 16 residues. CDR1 and CDR2 (germline): SGHRS, YFSETQ. V lost 4 bases to trimming and J lost 1 base, with 15 bases between them. The CDR3, as DNA: TGCGCCAGCAGCCCTGAGGGGCCCGCGTCCTACAATGAGCAGTTCTTC. It specifies CASSPEGPASYNEQFF.